A selection of T cell receptor beta chains follows, all from one sample in a study of T cell responses to AZD1222 COVID-19 vaccine. TCRdb's table, derived via immunoSEQ multiplex PCR, lists solely in-frame clones and lacks some. Among approximately 77,000 clones listed, more than 90% were seen once. Here the sequenced sample was peripheral blood, taken 28 days after the second AZD1222 dose. These receptors were taken from an adult who received the AZD1222 COVID-19 vaccine. CDR3s leave out the opening cysteine and the closing phenylalanine or tryptophan. Each record gives: clone size, J gene, V gene, CDR3 protein. Clone size is not always given. Where it is, it says once, few, many or a class for expanded clones.

clone size: NA; J gene: TRBJ2-7; V gene: TRBV6-4; CDR3 protein: ASSDLIGPGTYEQY
clone size: NA; J gene: TRBJ2-1; V gene: TRBV5-4; CDR3 protein: ASSLGTSGRGVEQF
clone size: NA; J gene: TRBJ2-7; V gene: TRBV27; CDR3 protein: ASSFTGTGSEQY
clone size: NA; J gene: TRBJ2-7; V gene: TRBV28; CDR3 protein: ASRQGPYEQY
clone size: NA; J gene: TRBJ2-2; V gene: TRBV11-2; CDR3 protein: ASRKLVGELF
clone size: NA; J gene: TRBJ1-1; V gene: TRBV7-9; CDR3 protein: ASRKRYRGVTEAF
clone size: few; J gene: TRBJ2-1; V gene: TRBV11-1; CDR3 protein: ASSLVVREQF
clone size: NA; J gene: TRBJ2-2; V gene: TRBV5-1; CDR3 protein: ASSLDFGNTGELF
clone size: NA; J gene: TRBJ2-7; V gene: TRBV27; CDR3 protein: ASSPSWGGRVYEQY
clone size: NA; J gene: TRBJ1-6; V gene: TRBV12-5; CDR3 protein: ASGGDLNNSPLH
clone size: NA; J gene: TRBJ2-7; V gene: TRBV4-1; CDR3 protein: ASSQGQGFEQY
clone size: NA; J gene: TRBJ1-3; V gene: TRBV7-7; CDR3 protein: ASSPQGQGPGGNTIY
clone size: NA; J gene: TRBJ1-5; V gene: TRBV7-6; CDR3 protein: ASSLGNAQGYNFQPQH
clone size: NA; J gene: TRBJ2-7; V gene: TRBV6-2/TRBV6-3; CDR3 protein: ASSYSVQGISYEQY
clone size: NA; J gene: TRBJ1-2; V gene: TRBV12-3/TRBV12-4; CDR3 protein: ASSARGRDGYT
clone size: NA; J gene: TRBJ2-3; V gene: TRBV5-6; CDR3 protein: ASSFSPGSSMDTQY
clone size: NA; J gene: TRBJ1-1; V gene: TRBV14; CDR3 protein: ASSQERRQNTEAF
clone size: NA; J gene: TRBJ2-6; V gene: TRBV6-6; CDR3 protein: ASSPGRLSGANVLT
clone size: NA; J gene: TRBJ1-2; V gene: TRBV28; CDR3 protein: ASSSVLGQGASNYGYT
clone size: NA; J gene: TRBJ2-3; V gene: TRBV11-3; CDR3 protein: ASSLGRGLADTQY
clone size: NA; J gene: TRBJ2-7; V gene: TRBV7-2; CDR3 protein: ASSLREAYEQY